Presented here are 8 T cell receptor beta chains from one specimen sequenced in a study of breast tumors, draining lymph nodes, adjacent tissues. The lymph nodes were axillary draining lymph nodes from breast cancer patients. TCRdb re-derived calls from the multiplex PCR reads in MiXCR, one entry per CDR3 protein. Altogether over 130,000 distinct CDR3 sequences are present, less than 35% being singletons, with the ten largest covering around 2.3%. The sample taken for sequencing was axillary lymph node tissue. Source of these receptors: a female donor with breast cancer. Some clones in this sample may be carry-over from other donors' samples.

The chain has TRBV6-2 or TRBV6-3 and TRBJ1-3; TRBD1 might be the D (6 bases). V was shortened by 6 bases and J by 4 bases, with 16 bases between the two germline ends. This CDR3 comprises 15 residues. The germline gives CDR1 MNHEY, CDR2 SVGEGT. The CDR3 DNA sequence: TGTGCCAGCAGATCCAACAGGGAGTGGGGAAACACCATATATTTT. Translated, it gives CASRSNREWGNTIYF.

This clonotype was seen ten or more times. V usage is TRBV7-2 and J usage is TRBJ2-7; TRBD1 agrees at 10 bases. J lost 1 base, V lost 5 bases, and 8 bases had no gene match. Germline values: CDR1 SGHTA, CDR2 FQGNSA. CDR3 length: 16 amino acids. CDR3 region: CASSRDGTGVSYEQYF. The CDR3 DNA sequence: TGTGCCAGCAGCCGAGACGGGACAGGGGTGTCCTACGAGCAGTACTTC. The entire variable domain, with the rest obtained from reference TRBV7-2 and TRBJ2-7, is as follows: GAGVSQSPSNKVTEKGKDVELRCDPISGHTALYWYRQSLGQGLEFLIYFQGNSAPDKSGLPSDRFSAERTGGSVSTLTIQRTQQEDSAVYLCASSRDGTGVSYEQYFGPGTRLTVT.

Of note for this clonotype: Relative to the germline gene, one junction end is altered; a read error may explain this. The rearrangement uses TRBV7-9 and TRBJ2-2, with D possibly TRBD2 on 6 matching bases. This CDR3 is built from 16 residues. CDR1 and CDR2 (germline): SEHNR, FQNEAQ (reference sequence). CDR3 region: CGSSLEVNGGTGELFF. The CDR3 DNA follows: TGTGGCAGCAGCTTAGAAGTTAACGGGGGCACCGGGGAGCTGTTTTTT.

A note on this clonotype: Mismatch with germline at one junction end may stem from a read error. V gene TRBV29-1 combines with J gene TRBJ2-1; D gene ambiguous. Per germline, CDR1 SQVTM and CDR2 ANQGSEA. This CDR3 contains 16 residues. CDR3 amino acids: CSVEDHCRRLNNEQSF. The CDR3 DNA reads TGCAGCGTTGAAGATCACTGCAGGCGGCTCAACAATGAGCAGTCCTTC.

This clonotype was seen only a few times. The V gene is TRBV5-4, the J gene TRBJ1-1, with unresolved D. The CDR3 covers 14 residues. The V end lost 4 bases, the J end lost 3 bases, and 13 bases lay between the germline ends. Germline values: CDR1 SGHNT, CDR2 YYREEE (reference sequence). Written as DNA, the CDR3 is TGTGCCAGCAGCACCCCCGGTGGGGACACTGAAGCTTTCTTT. It yields the protein CASSTPGGDTEAFF. Filled out from reference TRBV5-4 and TRBJ1-1, the complete variable domain reads ETGVTQSPTHLIKTRGQQVTLRCSSQSGHNTVSWYQQALGQGPQFIFQYYREEENGRGNFPPRFSGLQFPNYSSELNVNALELDDSALYLCASSTPGGDTEAFFGQGTRLTVV.

This clonotype was counted many times. This may be a read error: a much more frequent sequence differs by one nucleotide. The chain combines TRBV7-9 with TRBJ2-5; 10 bases are a match to TRBD2. There are 18 residues in the CDR3. Germline V gene lookup returns CDR1 SEHNR and CDR2 FQNEAQ (reference sequence). V was pared by 1 base and J by 6 bases, with 14 bases of the junction left unmatched. CDR3 loop: CASSLVWAGSSGGQTQYF. The CDR3 bases are TGTGCCAGCAGCTTAGTTTGGGCAGGGTCTAGCGGGGGACAGACCCAGTACTTC.

On this clonotype: The junction differs from germline at one of its ends, possibly a read error. V gene TRBV5-1 combines with J gene TRBJ1-1; D call uncertain. The CDR3 loop spans 13 amino acids. The germline gives CDR1 SGHRS, CDR2 YFSETQ. This CDR3 reads CTSSPELNTEAFF. CDR3 in DNA: TGCACCAGCAGCCCAGAACTGAACACTGAAGCTTTCTTT. Using reference TRBV5-1 and TRBJ1-1 for the parts outside the CDR3, the full variable domain is KAGVTQTPRYLIKTRGQQVTLSCSPISGHRSVSWYQQTPGQGLQFLFEYFSETQRNKGNFPGRFSGRQFSNSRSEMNVSTLELGDSALYLCTSSPELNTEAFFGQGTRLTVV.

At least ten counts were recorded for this clonotype. This may be a read error: a much more frequent sequence differs by one nucleotide. The V call is TRBV7-2, the J call TRBJ1-2; 7 bases map to TRBD1. This CDR3 contains 14 residues. The ends lost 5 bases at V and 6 bases at J; junction bases unmatched: 9. CDR1 and CDR2 (germline): SGHTA, FQGNSA. The CDR3 DNA sequence: TGTGCCAGCAGCCCGGCCCGGGACAGCAATGGCTACACCTTC. Protein product: CASSPARDSNGYTF.